A selection of T cell receptor beta chains follows, all from one sample in a study of identifying expanded T cells in peripheral blood. Sequenced by immunoSEQ multiplex PCR; TCRdb stores in-frame clones only, minus some. The repertoire consists of over 100,000 clones, with roughly 90% occurring once and the leading ten covering 7% to 9%. The specimen sequenced was blood. The receptors were gathered from a person between 18 and 75 years old in good health. CDR3s include the opening cysteine and the closing phenylalanine or tryptophan. Fields, in order: CDR3 DNA, CDR3 protein, CDR3 length, J gene, D gene, V gene, clone size. D genes are given only for firm matches. Some rows mark clone size as missing; the rest say once, few, many or name a class of expanded clone.

cdr3_nt: TGTGCCAGCTCACCACCCAACAGCGGGAGGGTTAATGAGCAGTTCTTC
cdr3_aa: CASSPPNSGRVNEQFF
cdr3_length: 16
j_call: TRBJ2-1
d_call: TRBD2
v_call: TRBV18
clone_size: .

cdr3_nt: TGTGCCAGTAGTATAAGTAGGCTAGCGGGAGGGTACAATGAGCAGTTCTTC
cdr3_aa: CASSISRLAGGYNEQFF
cdr3_length: 17
j_call: TRBJ2-1
d_call: TRBD2
v_call: TRBV19
clone_size: .

cdr3_nt: TGTGCCAGCAGCTTAAGGCGAACTACGCAGTATTTT
cdr3_aa: CASSLRRTTQYF
cdr3_length: 12
j_call: TRBJ2-3
d_call: .
v_call: TRBV7-9
clone_size: .

cdr3_nt: TGTGCCAGCAGCCGGACTAGCGGGGGGGCGGGCACCGGGGAGCTGTTTTTT
cdr3_aa: CASSRTSGGAGTGELFF
cdr3_length: 17
j_call: TRBJ2-2
d_call: TRBD2
v_call: TRBV11-3
clone_size: once

cdr3_nt: TGTGCCAGCAGTGAAACCGCGACAGGAGCATGGGGCTACACCTTC
cdr3_aa: CASSETATGAWGYTF
cdr3_length: 15
j_call: TRBJ1-2
d_call: .
v_call: TRBV27
clone_size: .

cdr3_nt: TGTGCCAGCAGCTTGTCGCATGAGCAGTTCTTC
cdr3_aa: CASSLSHEQFF
cdr3_length: 11
j_call: TRBJ2-1
d_call: .
v_call: TRBV5-4
clone_size: .

cdr3_nt: TGTGCCAGCAGCCAAGGGGCGGGAGAGCTAGCCGGGGAGCTGTTTTTT
cdr3_aa: CASSQGAGELAGELFF
cdr3_length: 16
j_call: TRBJ2-2
d_call: TRBD2
v_call: TRBV28
clone_size: once

cdr3_nt: TGTGCCAGCAGTTTTAGCAGCGGCTCCTACGAGCAGTACTTC
cdr3_aa: CASSFSSGSYEQYF
cdr3_length: 14
j_call: TRBJ2-7
d_call: .
v_call: TRBV28
clone_size: .

cdr3_nt: TGTGCCTGGAGTCCAATCCCGGGACAGAGTAGTAATGGCTACACCTTC
cdr3_aa: CAWSPIPGQSSNGYTF
cdr3_length: 16
j_call: TRBJ1-2
d_call: TRBD1
v_call: TRBV30
clone_size: .

cdr3_nt: TGTGCCGTACGCCGGGACAACAATAATTCACCCCTCCACTTT
cdr3_aa: CAVRRDNNNSPLHF
cdr3_length: 14
j_call: TRBJ1-6
d_call: .
v_call: TRBV10-3
clone_size: .

cdr3_nt: TGCGCCAGCAGCTTGGATCGGACAGGGTCCACCGGGGAGCTGTTTTTT
cdr3_aa: CASSLDRTGSTGELFF
cdr3_length: 16
j_call: TRBJ2-2
d_call: TRBD1
v_call: TRBV5-1
clone_size: .

cdr3_nt: TGTGCCAGCAGTTACGGCGGGTACCAAGAGACCCAGTACTTC
cdr3_aa: CASSYGGYQETQYF
cdr3_length: 14
j_call: TRBJ2-5
d_call: .
v_call: TRBV6-6
clone_size: .

cdr3_nt: TGTGCCAGCAGCCAAGGCCAGTGGCCCTACAATGAGCAGTTCTTC
cdr3_aa: CASSQGQWPYNEQFF
cdr3_length: 15
j_call: TRBJ2-1
d_call: .
v_call: TRBV14
clone_size: once

cdr3_nt: TGTGCCACGAGAAGGCAGGGAGAATCACCCCTCCACTTT
cdr3_aa: CATRRQGESPLHF
cdr3_length: 13
j_call: TRBJ1-6
d_call: .
v_call: TRBV13
clone_size: .

cdr3_nt: TGTGCCAGCAGCTTAGATGGGCAGGGCCTAAACGAGCAGTACTTC
cdr3_aa: CASSLDGQGLNEQYF
cdr3_length: 15
j_call: TRBJ2-7
d_call: .
v_call: TRBV7-8
clone_size: .

cdr3_nt: TGTGCCACCAGCAGAGGTAACACAAAAGAGACCCAGTACTTC
cdr3_aa: CATSRGNTKETQYF
cdr3_length: 14
j_call: TRBJ2-5
d_call: .
v_call: TRBV15
clone_size: .

cdr3_nt: TGCAGCGTTGAAGGAGGACTTAGCTCCTACAATGAGCAGTTCTTC
cdr3_aa: CSVEGGLSSYNEQFF
cdr3_length: 15
j_call: TRBJ2-1
d_call: .
v_call: TRBV29-1
clone_size: .